The 24 T cell receptor beta chains in this list originate from one sample, sequenced in a study of cytomegalovirus exposure and HLA in healthy donors. The PCR ran on 60 Vbeta and 13 Jbeta primers. Profiling relied on immunoSEQ multiplex PCR, and the TCRdb table lists in-frame clones only, not all of them. The repertoire holds about 120,000 clones, with roughly 69% as singletons. The sequenced sample was PBMCs. The receptors derive from a human donor in good health.

The rearrangement links TRBV18 to TRBJ2-7; 10 bases map to TRBD2. Germline CDR1 KGHSH, CDR2 LQKENI. The CDR3 runs to 14 residues. V shed 6 bases and J 2 bases; nucleotides not matched to a gene: 4. CDR3 DNA: TGTGCCAGCTCGCGGACTAGCGGCCCCTACGAGCAGTACTTC. Residues: CASSRTSGPYEQYF.

The gene calls are TRBV21-1 and TRBJ2-7; the table names TRBD1, a call not compared with the DNA. TRBV21-1 is a listed pseudogene. CDR3 length equals 15 residues. The DNA of the CDR3 is TGTGCCAGCAGCAAAGGGGGACAGGAGCCCTACGAGCAGTACTTC. It specifies CASSKGGQEPYEQYF.

The chain has TRBV27 and TRBJ1-5; TRBD1 agrees at 7 bases. Looked up from germline, CDR1 is MNHEY and CDR2 is SMNVEV (reference sequence). CDR3 length: 15 amino acids. J gave up 2 bases and V 6 bases, and 7 bases lay outside the gene matches. CDR3 protein: CASSQGGRGNQPQHF. Here the CDR3 DNA reads TGTGCCAGCAGCCAGGGGGGCAGGGGCAATCAGCCCCAGCATTTT.

The chain couples TRBV19 to TRBJ2-7, with a weak D call TRBD2 (6 bases). CDR1 is LNHDA, CDR2 SQIVND, per germline (reference sequence). The CDR3 has 13 amino acids. V was shortened by 1 base and J by 3 bases, with 7 bases between the two germline ends. CDR3 nucleotides: TGTGCCAGTAGTATAGGACTAGTCTACGAGCAGTACTTC. Its protein is CASSIGLVYEQYF.

This sequence joins TRBV7-2 and TRBJ2-7; 8 bases agree with TRBD2. This CDR3 is built from 15 residues. The V gene end was trimmed by 8 bases and the J gene end by 6 bases; junction bases not matched to a gene: 15. CDR1 is SGHTA and CDR2 is FQGNSA in the germline V gene. This chain's CDR3 is CASRSGGRGSSEQYF. In nucleotides, the CDR3 is TGTGCCAGCCGGAGCGGGGGCCGTGGAAGCTCCGAGCAGTACTTC.

Here the CDR3 DNA reads TGTGCCTGGAGTTTCGCGGCGGATTCACCCCTCCACTTT. Translation gives CAWSFAADSPLHF. The V gene is TRBV30, the J gene TRBJ1-6; D is ambiguous. The germline V gene encodes CDR1 GTSNPN and CDR2 SVGIG (reference sequence). The CDR3 runs to 13 residues. V lost 2 bases to trimming and J lost 8 bases, with 10 bases between them.

Concerning this clone itself: A read error may produce the germline difference seen at one junction end. The chain couples TRBV28 to TRBJ2-1, with TRBD2 matching 8 bases. The CDR3 runs to 13 residues. CDR1 and CDR2 (germline): MDHEN, SYDVKM. The CDR3 nucleotides are TGTGCCAGCAGTTTAACGGTAGCGGGAAGAAGGATCTTC. Amino acid sequence: CASSLTVAGRRIF.

The table lists this clone with a count of one. The chain carries TRBV4-1 and TRBJ1-4, with a tentative D call TRBD1 (5 bases). Germline values: CDR1 MGHRA, CDR2 YSYEKL. The germline V and J ends were trimmed by 0 bases and 4 bases, with 12 bases remaining between them. The CDR3 extends over 16 amino acids. CDR3 sequence reads: CASSQESWGVNEKLFF. For the CDR3, the DNA is TGCGCCAGCAGCCAAGAGTCGTGGGGCGTTAATGAAAAACTGTTTTTT.

The CDR3 DNA reads as TGTGCCAGCAGCTCCTCCTCGACAATTGCAACCTACGAGCAGTACTTC. Translated: CASSSSSTIATYEQYF. The chain is built from TRBV7-2 and TRBJ2-7; D gene ambiguous. In germline, CDR1 is SGHTA, CDR2 FQGNSA. V was trimmed by 4 bases and J by 2 bases, leaving 18 bases between them. This CDR3 contains 16 residues.

This clone has only one observation. V usage is TRBV25-1 and J usage is TRBJ1-6; D is possibly TRBD1 (6 bases). The CDR3 runs 15 residues. The V gene lost 5 bases and the J gene lost 6 bases, with 14 bases spanning the gap. Germline CDR1 is MGHDK and CDR2 is SYGVNS. The CDR3 coding sequence is TGTGCCAGCAGTCCCCGTACAGGGACTAATTCACCCCTCCACTTT. Translated, it gives CASSPRTGTNSPLHF.

The V call is TRBV6-1, the J call TRBJ1-1; TRBD1 is a possible D gene (6 bases). Between the trimmed V and J ends, which lost 6 bases and 8 bases, there was a span of 7 bases. This CDR3 comprises 10 residues. In germline, CDR1 is MNHNS, CDR2 SASEGT. The CDR3 is CASRDSEAFF. The CDR3 coding sequence is TGTGCCAGCAGGGACAGCGAAGCTTTCTTT.

V and J are TRBV10-2 and TRBJ1-5; TRBD1 agrees at 7 bases. This CDR3 contains 15 residues. Germline loops: CDR1 WSHSY, CDR2 SAAADI. V lost 5 bases, J lost 0 bases, and 4 bases stayed unmatched. The CDR3 reads CASSTTGRSNQPQHF. CDR3 DNA: TGCGCCAGCAGTACGACAGGGCGTAGCAATCAGCCCCAGCATTTT.

On this clone itself: At one of its ends the junction is not consistent with the germline gene, which may arise from a read error. Other DNA variants within this sample encode the same CDR3. The J gene is TRBJ2-5, the V gene TRBV7-7, with D perhaps TRBD2 (6 bases). Germline CDR1 and CDR2: SSHAT and FNYEAQ (reference sequence). The CDR3 has 16 residues. CDR3 loop: CASSLAVTRGPETQYF. CDR3 nucleotide sequence: TGTGCTAGCAGCTTAGCCGTGACGCGGGGTCCCGAGACCCAGTACTTC.

The CDR3 is CASSEFRANVLTF. The CDR3 nucleotides are TGTGCCAGCAGCGAGTTTAGGGCCAACGTCCTGACTTTC. The chain uses TRBV7-2 and TRBJ2-6; D gene unclear. V was shortened by 5 bases and J by 5 bases, with 7 bases between the two germline ends. The germline CDR1 and CDR2 sequences are SGHTA and FQGNSA. The length of the CDR3 is 13 residues.

The chain couples TRBV5-4 to TRBJ2-7; maybe TRBD2 (6 bases). Trimming removed 3 bases at V and 2 bases at J, with 6 bases between. The CDR3 has 12 residues. CDR1 is SGHNT, CDR2 YYREEE, per germline (reference sequence). DNA for the CDR3: TGTGCCAGCAGCTGGGGGGCCTACGAGCAGTACTTC. Amino acids: CASSWGAYEQYF.

This rearrangement joins TRBV11-2 to TRBJ1-2; tentatively, D is TRBD1 (6 bases). CDR1 is SGHAT and CDR2 is FQNNGV in the germline V gene. The V gene lost 1 base and the J gene lost 7 bases, with 16 bases spanning the gap. The CDR3 is 15 residues long. The CDR3 DNA reads TGTGCCAGCAGCTTAGTGGGGTTGGGGGCGAGTGGCTACACCTTC. This encodes CASSLVGLGASGYTF.

J is TRBJ2-2 and V is TRBV11-3, with 10 bases that match TRBD1. From germline, CDR1 is SGHNT and CDR2 YENEEA. The ends lost 5 bases at V and 5 bases at J; junction bases unmatched: 11. This CDR3 spans 17 amino acids. CDR3 loop: CASSPYTGTGETGELFF. In DNA, the CDR3 is TGTGCCAGCAGCCCCTACACCGGGACAGGGGAGACCGGGGAGCTGTTTTTT.

The V gene is TRBV28, the J gene TRBJ2-1; 8 bases are a match to TRBD1. V dropped 3 bases and J dropped 5; count of bases not matched to a gene: 0. Germline CDR1 is MDHEN and CDR2 is SYDVKM. The CDR3 covers 13 residues. The CDR3 coding sequence is TGTGCCAGCAGTTTCAGGGGGCACAATGAGCAGTTCTTC. Protein product: CASSFRGHNEQFF.

The chain uses TRBV28 and TRBJ1-2, with 7 nucleotides matching TRBD1. This CDR3 region has 15 residues. V lost 1 base and J lost 0; bases outside the gene matches: 2. Germline lookup yields CDR1 MDHEN and CDR2 SYDVKM. The CDR3 DNA sequence: TGTGCCAGCAGTTTATCTGGGACAGCTAACTATGGCTACACCTTC. Encoded protein: CASSLSGTANYGYTF.

V is TRBV5-4 and J is TRBJ2-7, with D perhaps TRBD1 (6 bases). V lost 3 bases and J lost 2, with 9 bases in between. Germline CDR1 and CDR2: SGHNT and YYREEE (reference sequence). The CDR3 has 13 residues. CDR3 protein: CASSYDRTYEQYF. Written as DNA, the CDR3 is TGTGCCAGCAGCTACGACAGGACCTACGAGCAGTACTTC.

The J gene is TRBJ1-4, the V gene TRBV30, with D maybe TRBD1 (6 bases). V was shortened by 2 bases and J by 8 bases, with 15 bases between the two germline ends. Looked up from germline, CDR1 is GTSNPN and CDR2 is SVGIG (reference sequence). CDR3 size: 14 residues. The CDR3: CAWSPGLRGEKLFF. CDR3 nucleotide sequence: TGTGCCTGGAGTCCTGGCCTCAGGGGCGAAAAACTGTTTTTT.

Only one count was recorded for this clone. The chain has TRBV25-1 and TRBJ1-6; 8 bases agree with TRBD1. V lost 3 bases to trimming and J lost 4 bases; unmatched junction nucleotides: 8. CDR1 is MGHDK and CDR2 is SYGVNS in the germline V gene. There are 17 residues in the CDR3. Here the CDR3 DNA reads TGTGCCAGCAGTGAGTCGAGGCGGACAGGGTATAATTCACCCCTCCACTTT. This sequence encodes CASSESRRTGYNSPLHF.

This clone came up once. The rearrangement joins TRBV11-2 to TRBJ2-1, with 9 positions matching TRBD2. After removal of 5 bases from V and 9 bases from J, the junction contained 2 bases not matched to a gene. CDR1 and CDR2 (germline): SGHAT, FQNNGV. The CDR3 sequence is 12 residues long. CDR3 DNA: TGTGCCAGCAGCGCGGGGGGGTTTGAGCAGTTCTTC. It codes for CASSAGGFEQFF.

The chain carries TRBV2 and TRBJ2-6, with TRBD1 as a possible D gene (5 bases). Germline V gives CDR1 SNHLY, CDR2 FYNNEI. The CDR3 is made up of 15 amino acids. V was cut by 6 bases and J by 4 bases, with 13 bases left in between. The CDR3 is CASSDQGSGANVLTF. In DNA, the CDR3 is TGTGCCAGCAGCGATCAGGGTTCCGGGGCCAACGTCCTGACTTTC.